This passage covers 30 T cell receptor beta chains from one sample sequenced in a study of T cell responses to AZD1222 COVID-19 vaccine. The method was immunoSEQ multiplex PCR; TCRdb's version includes in-frame clones alone and lacks a portion of them. Among about 92,000 clones, over 75% were seen once, and the ten largest hold less than 3.5%. The sample here was peripheral blood, taken on day 0 of AZD1222 vaccination. The receptors were sampled from an adult in good health.

V and J are TRBV7-9 and TRBJ1-5, with 7 bases lining up with TRBD1. The CDR3 length is 14 residues. J was trimmed by 5 bases and V by 4 bases; bases with no gene match: 5. Germline CDR1 reads SEHNR; CDR2 reads FQNEAQ (reference sequence). As DNA, the CDR3 is TGTGCCAGCAGCTCCGGACAGGAACATCAGCCCCAGCATTTT. Residues: CASSSGQEHQPQHF.

This CDR3 reads CASRRMTSGTQETQYF. Written as DNA, the CDR3 is TGTGCCAGCAGGCGAATGACTAGCGGGACTCAAGAGACCCAGTACTTC. The J gene is TRBJ2-5, the V gene TRBV2, with TRBD2 matching over 11 bases. The J segment lost 2 bases and the V segment lost 6 bases, leaving 8 bases of the junction unmatched. The CDR3 has 16 amino acids. The germline V gene encodes CDR1 SNHLY and CDR2 FYNNEI.

The DNA of the CDR3 is TGTGCCAGCAGTTCCCTTCAGGTTTACACTGAAGCTTTCTTT. Its translation: CASSSLQVYTEAFF. This chain joins TRBV27 and TRBJ1-1; D gene uncertain. The CDR3 spans 14 residues. CDR1 and CDR2 (germline): MNHEY, SMNVEV (reference sequence). Trimming took off 4 bases at V and 3 bases at J, with 12 bases between the two ends.

The gene calls are TRBV27 and TRBJ2-7; D is undetermined. Trimming shortened V by 3 bases and J by 3 bases, and 12 bases separated the two germline ends. CDR1 MNHEY and CDR2 SMNVEV come from the germline V gene (reference sequence). The CDR3 totals 14 residues. CDR3 DNA: TGTGCCAGCAGTTTTTCTAATTCCGTCTACGAGCAGTACTTC. This codes for CASSFSNSVYEQYF.

This clone was seen only a few times. This rearrangement joins TRBV5-1 to TRBJ1-2; maybe TRBD1 (5 bases). The germline V gene has CDR1 SGHRS and CDR2 YFSETQ. The CDR3 is 14 amino acids. V was pared by 0 bases and J by 5 bases, with 11 bases between. The CDR3 spells CASSLVGRVYGYTF. The CDR3 nucleotides read TGCGCCAGCAGCTTGGTCGGCAGGGTTTATGGCTACACCTTC.

The chain carries TRBV20-1 and TRBJ1-2, with D unresolved. Trimming removed 6 bases at V and 7 bases at J, with 9 bases between. This CDR3 has 10 residues. Looked up from germline, CDR1 is DFQATT and CDR2 is SNEGSKA (reference sequence). The CDR3 nucleotides are TGCAGTGCCGGAGGTCCTGGCTACACCTTC. Amino acid sequence: CSAGGPGYTF.

The V gene is TRBV6-4, the J gene TRBJ2-1; 9 bases fit TRBD2. Germline CDR1 and CDR2: MRHNA and SNTAGT. The trim removed 8 bases at V and 0 bases at J, leaving 11 bases unmatched. The CDR3 runs 17 residues. The CDR3 coding sequence is TGTGCCAGCTCATCCCCTAGCGGGGTGAGCTCCTACAATGAGCAGTTCTTC. Translation: CASSSPSGVSSYNEQFF.

The rearrangement uses TRBV19 and TRBJ2-7, with 7 bases matching TRBD2. CDR1 LNHDA and CDR2 SQIVND come from the germline V gene (reference sequence). The CDR3 length is 15 residues. J lost 0 bases, V lost 1 base, and 3 bases had no gene match. The CDR3 loop is CASSIGLASSYEQYF. CDR3 in DNA: TGTGCCAGTAGTATAGGACTAGCCTCCTCCTACGAGCAGTACTTC. Looking up the rest from reference TRBV19 and TRBJ2-7 gives the full variable domain: DGGITQSPKYLFRKEGQNVTLSCEQNLNHDAMYWYRQDPGQGLRLIYYSQIVNDFQKGDIAEGYSVSREKKESFPLTVTSAQKNPTAFYLCASSIGLASSYEQYFGPGTRLTVT.

This sequence joins TRBV11-2 and TRBJ2-2; no clear D gene. The CDR3 runs to 13 residues. Germline V gene sequence: CDR1 SGHAT, CDR2 FQNNGV. Trimming pared 1 base from V and 5 bases from J, leaving 5 bases between. The CDR3 here is CASSLVRTGELFF. Written as DNA, the CDR3 is TGTGCCAGCAGCTTAGTAAGGACCGGGGAGCTGTTTTTT.

This clone was observed a few times. The J gene is TRBJ1-4, the V gene TRBV20-1; 7 positions match TRBD1. The CDR3 runs 11 residues. J was trimmed by 11 bases and V by 3 bases; bases with no gene match: 3. The germline V gene encodes CDR1 DFQATT and CDR2 SNEGSKA (reference sequence). The CDR3 protein is CSARTGSKLFF. The CDR3 DNA follows: TGCAGTGCTAGGACAGGGTCCAAACTGTTTTTT.

The V and J genes are TRBV7-2 and TRBJ1-2; 7 nucleotides line up with TRBD1. From germline, CDR1 is SGHTA and CDR2 FQGNSA. CDR3 length equals 14 residues. Unmatched junction bases numbered 8, after V lost 5 bases and J lost 5 bases. The CDR3 is CASSPAGTEYGYTF. The CDR3 bases are TGTGCCAGCAGCCCCGCCGGGACAGAGTATGGCTACACCTTC.

The chain couples TRBV12-5 to TRBJ1-1, with TRBD1 as a possible D gene (6 bases). This CDR3 spans 14 amino acids. Trimming took off 1 base at V and 4 bases at J, with 10 bases between the two ends. Germline CDR1 is LGHNT and CDR2 is FRNRAP. The CDR3: CASGLGGGGTEAFF. For the CDR3, the DNA is TGTGCTAGTGGTTTGGGAGGGGGAGGCACTGAAGCTTTCTTT.

The rearrangement links TRBV4-1 to TRBJ1-1, with 7 nucleotides matching TRBD1. This CDR3 comprises 14 residues. Trimming cost V 0 bases and J 10 bases; bases outside gene matches: 8. The germline V gene has CDR1 MGHRA and CDR2 YSYEKL. CDR3 in DNA: TGCGCCAGCAGCCAAGATCGGAGGGGGCGCGTAGCTTTCTTT. Translation gives CASSQDRRGRVAFF.

The chain has TRBV7-2 and TRBJ1-1; weak D call: TRBD1 (6 bases). The V and J ends lost 5 bases and 5 bases respectively, with 12 bases between them. Germline V gives CDR1 SGHTA, CDR2 FQGNSA. There are 13 residues in the CDR3. This CDR3 is CASSIRGGTEAFF. CDR3 bases: TGTGCCAGCAGCATTAGGGGGGGAACTGAAGCTTTCTTT.

The rearrangement joins TRBV2 to TRBJ2-5; TRBD2 matches at 7 bases. V lost 6 bases, J lost 5 bases, and 3 bases stayed unmatched. The germline V gene encodes CDR1 SNHLY and CDR2 FYNNEI. This CDR3 spans 12 amino acids. CDR3 sequence reads: CASRGGMETQYF. The CDR3 region has the DNA TGTGCCAGCAGGGGGGGGATGGAGACCCAGTACTTC.

This sequence joins TRBV18 and TRBJ1-1; TRBD1 is a possible D gene (5 bases). From germline, CDR1 is KGHSH and CDR2 LQKENI. There are 15 residues in the CDR3. Trimming stripped 1 base from V and 0 bases from J, with 9 bases between. CDR3 amino acids: CASSPRGTLNTEAFF. The CDR3, as DNA: TGTGCCAGCTCACCACGAGGGACCTTGAACACTGAAGCTTTCTTT.

The chain employs TRBV18 and TRBJ2-3; possibly TRBD2 for D (5 bases). Trimming shortened V by 1 base and J by 2 bases, and 10 bases separated the two germline ends. The CDR3 runs 15 residues. The germline CDR1 and CDR2 sequences are KGHSH and LQKENI. The CDR3 DNA reads as TGTGCCAGCTCACCACAAAGCGGATCCACAGATACGCAGTATTTT. As protein: CASSPQSGSTDTQYF.

The rearrangement joins TRBV5-4 to TRBJ2-3; D is undetermined. This CDR3 has 12 residues. Germline V CDR1 and CDR2: SGHNT, YYREEE (reference sequence). The V end was cut by 0 bases, the J end by 6 bases, with 5 bases between. The chain's CDR3 is CASSLAGDTQYF. In DNA form, the CDR3 reads TGTGCCAGCAGCTTGGCCGGGGATACGCAGTATTTT.

The J gene is TRBJ1-6, the V gene TRBV5-4; 7 bases are a match to TRBD1. The V gene end was trimmed by 1 base and the J gene end by 3 bases; junction bases not matched to a gene: 1. The CDR3 spans 15 residues. Germline CDR1 reads SGHNT; CDR2 reads YYREEE (reference sequence). The CDR3 DNA reads as TGTGCCAGCAGCTTGTCAGGGGGCTATAATTCACCCCTCCACTTT. This sequence encodes CASSLSGGYNSPLHF.

This chain connects TRBV19 to TRBJ1-1; TRBD1 matches 8 bases. V shed 5 bases and J 2 bases; nucleotides not matched to a gene: 16. Germline-derived CDR1 and CDR2 are LNHDA and SQIVND (reference sequence). This CDR3 comprises 18 residues. The CDR3 DNA reads TGTGCCAGTAGTGCCACGGTACAGCAGGGACAGGCTAACACTGAAGCTTTCTTT. Its translation: CASSATVQQGQANTEAFF.

The J gene is TRBJ2-1, the V gene TRBV14; D is perhaps TRBD1 (6 bases). The ends were cut back, 4 bases at V and 1 base at J, with 11 bases in the middle. CDR1 and CDR2 from the germline V gene are SGHDN and FVKESK. The CDR3 has 15 residues. CDR3 in amino acids: CASSPWTASYNEQFF. The CDR3 nucleotides are TGTGCCAGCAGCCCTTGGACAGCTTCCTACAATGAGCAGTTCTTC. Using reference TRBV14 and TRBJ2-1 for the parts outside the CDR3, the full variable domain is EAGVTQFPSHSVIEKGQTVTLRCDPISGHDNLYWYRRVMGKEIKFLLHFVKESKQDESGMPNNRFLAERTGGTYSTLKVQPAELEDSGVYFCASSPWTASYNEQFFGPGTRLTVL.

The J gene is TRBJ1-1, the V gene TRBV5-1, with unresolved D. The CDR3 covers 14 residues. Between the trimmed V and J ends, which lost 0 bases and 1 base, there was a span of 7 bases. Germline CDR1 and CDR2: SGHRS and YFSETQ. CDR3 nucleotides: TGCGCCAGCAGCTTGGCCCGACAGAACACTGAAGCTTTCTTT. It codes for CASSLARQNTEAFF.

This clone appeared a single time. This chain connects TRBV5-1 to TRBJ2-1, with TRBD2 matching over 13 bases. V lost 2 bases and J lost 3; bases outside the gene matches: 14. CDR3 length: 20 amino acids. In germline, CDR1 is SGHRS, CDR2 YFSETQ. In DNA form, the CDR3 reads TGCGCCAGCAGCTTTCCTGGACTAGCGGGAGAGGAAGTCGTCTACAATGAGCAGTTCTTC. Protein sequence: CASSFPGLAGEEVVYNEQFF.

The chain uses TRBV28 and TRBJ2-1, with TRBD2 identical over 11 bases. V shed 8 bases, J shed 5 bases, and the junction held 5 bases outside the gene matches. This CDR3 contains 14 residues. Germline lookup yields CDR1 MDHEN and CDR2 SYDVKM. This CDR3 is CASWGTSGDNEQFF. The CDR3 DNA sequence: TGTGCCAGCTGGGGGACTAGCGGAGACAATGAGCAGTTCTTC.

The V gene is TRBV6-2 or TRBV6-3, the J gene TRBJ1-2; D unclear. Trimming shortened V by 5 bases and J by 7 bases, and 11 bases separated the two germline ends. Germline V lookup: CDR1 MNHEY, CDR2 SVGEGT. This CDR3 has 12 amino acids. The CDR3 sequence is CASSDDSTGYTF. The CDR3 DNA reads as TGTGCCAGCAGTGACGACTCTACTGGCTACACCTTC.

The rearrangement links TRBV5-1 to TRBJ2-1; a possible D gene is TRBD1 (5 bases). Germline-derived CDR1 and CDR2 are SGHRS and YFSETQ. The CDR3 loop spans 18 amino acids. V dropped 0 bases and J dropped 3 bases, with 19 bases sitting between them. The CDR3 DNA reads as TGCGCCAGCAGCTTGGAAGGGGCCCAGATGTGGGTCTACAATGAGCAGTTCTTC. Its protein product is CASSLEGAQMWVYNEQFF.

The chain links TRBV28 to TRBJ1-4, with unresolved D. The length of the CDR3 is 16 residues. V shed 6 bases and J shed 0 bases, with 14 bases lying between them. Germline V gives CDR1 MDHEN, CDR2 SYDVKM. The CDR3 region is CASSRPGPPTNEKLFF. The CDR3 DNA follows: TGTGCCAGCAGCCGCCCGGGCCCACCAACTAATGAAAAACTGTTTTTT. The whole variable domain, remainder taken from reference TRBV28 and TRBJ1-4, is DVKVTQSSRYLVKRTGEKVFLECVQDMDHENMFWYRQDPGLGLRLIYFSYDVKMKEKGDIPEGYSVSREKKERFSLILESASTNQTSMYLCASSRPGPPTNEKLFFGSGTQLSVL.

This rearrangement joins TRBV5-6 to TRBJ2-2, with D possibly TRBD1 on 6 matching bases. Germline V gene lookup returns CDR1 SGHDT and CDR2 YYEEEE. This CDR3 contains 15 residues. Trimming stripped 2 bases from V and 3 bases from J, with 11 bases between. CDR3 loop: CASSLGQRYTGELFF. DNA for the CDR3: TGTGCCAGCAGCTTAGGACAGAGATACACCGGGGAGCTGTTTTTT.

The chain is built from TRBV7-9 and TRBJ2-3; TRBD1 aligns across 7 bases. Germline V gene data show CDR1 as SEHNR and CDR2 as FQNEAQ (reference sequence). V lost 1 base and J lost 6; bases outside the gene matches: 4. This CDR3 is built from 14 residues. Here the CDR3 DNA reads TGTGCCAGCAGCTTAGAAGGGGGCCGTGATACGCAGTATTTT. Amino acids: CASSLEGGRDTQYF.

The rearrangement uses TRBV5-6 and TRBJ2-5; perhaps TRBD1 as D (6 bases). V lost 2 bases to trimming and J lost 5 bases, with 13 bases between them. CDR1 is SGHDT, CDR2 YYEEEE, per germline. The CDR3 is 14 amino acids. The CDR3 coding sequence is TGTGCCAGCAGCTTAACAGGGTTTGGGGAGACCCAGTACTTC. Its protein is CASSLTGFGETQYF.